A selection of T cell receptor beta chains follows, all from one sample in a study of T-cell memory formation after mild COVID-19. TCRdb fed the 5' RACE reads into MiXCR, producing one record per CDR3 protein. The table records around 180,000 distinct CDR3 sequences, under 20% of them present only once. The sequencing input was PBMCs or a T cell subset sorted from them (not recorded which). The receptors were sampled from a man in his late teens or twenties who had mild COVID-19 (a few samples of this study predate the infection). Cell type and time point are not known. CDR3s include the opening cysteine and the closing phenylalanine or tryptophan. The D gene is left open where the match is weak. Clone size is not always given. Where it is, it says once, few, many or a class for expanded clones.

D	V	J	size	DNA	CDR3
NA	TRBV27	TRBJ1-4	NA	TGTGCCAGCAGCCAAGCGAGCCGCCTGAGTGAAAAACTGTTTTTT	CASSQASRLSEKLFF
NA	TRBV12-3/TRBV12-4	TRBJ1-2	many	TGTGCCAGCAAGGAAGCCAATATGAATGGCTACACCTTC	CASKEANMNGYTF
NA	TRBV21-1	TRBJ1-5	few	TGTGCCAGCAGCAATTTAACAGGGCCGCCCCAGCATTTT	CASSNLTGPPQHF
TRBD1	TRBV4-1	TRBJ1-1	few	TGCGCCAGCAGCCAGCTCCCAGGGGGCTCGGCTTTCTTT	CASSQLPGGSAFF
TRBD1	TRBV20-1	TRBJ1-2	NA	TGCAGTGCTCCGGGACAGAACTATGGCTACACCTTC	CSAPGQNYGYTF
NA	TRBV12-3/TRBV12-4	TRBJ1-5	NA	TGTGCCAGCAGTTTTTATAGTGGCGCGGATCAGCCCCAGCATTTT	CASSFYSGADQPQHF
NA	TRBV15	TRBJ1-4	many	TGTGCCACCAGCGCCCCAGGGAGGGAAGAAGAAAAACTGTTTTTT	CATSAPGREEEKLFF
NA	TRBV12-3/TRBV12-4	TRBJ2-2	NA	TGTGCCAGCAGTCCAGTCACCGGGGAGCTGTTTTTT	CASSPVTGELFF
NA	TRBV7-2	TRBJ2-4	few	TGTGCCAGCACCTGGGGGGGCTCCGGCGACATTCAGTACTTC	CASTWGGSGDIQYF
TRBD1	TRBV9	TRBJ1-6	NA	TGTGCCAGCAGCGGAAGGACAGGGGGCTCCTATAATTCACCCCTCCACTTT	CASSGRTGGSYNSPLHF